This T cell receptor (beta chain) is from a study of shared clonotypes between healthy human individuals. Points from the study as a whole: Non-shared clonotypes showed lower generation probabilities than clonotypes common to all four donors.

The method was immunoSEQ multiplex PCR; TCRdb's version includes in-frame clones alone and lacks a portion of them. The sample has some 1,100,000 clones, approximately 80% seen once; the top ten hold under 0.6%. In regard to this clone: What it binds is not known. A clone one base away is much larger, so this may be a read error.

The germline gives CDR1 MGHRA, CDR2 YSYEKL. The CDR3 extends over 18 amino acids. The sequenced sample consisted of memory CD4+ T cells from PBMCs. Indicated subset: CD45RA-negative fraction. The V call is TRBV4-1, the J call TRBJ1-1, with a possible D match to TRBD1 (5 bases). The receptor was derived from a man between 18 and 29 years old in good health. Some clones in this sample may be carry-over from other donors' samples. In DNA form, the CDR3 reads TGCGCCAGCAGTCTCACCCTCGTACGGGGCTCTCGGGCCACTGAAACTTTCTTT. Translating it yields CASSLTLVRGSRATETFF.